The 3 T cell receptor beta chains presented below share a single source sample, sequenced in a study of blood T cell repertoires in COVID-19. Sequencing used immunoSEQ multiplex PCR; TCRdb keeps in-frame clones, though not all of them. The sample carries some 120,000 clones, about 85% recorded once. Sequencing was performed on peripheral blood. These receptors were obtained from a man in his sixties with acute or convalescent COVID-19.

In this sample, this clone turned up a few times. The V and J genes are TRBV5-1 and TRBJ2-1; maybe TRBD1 (7 bases). Germline lookup yields CDR1 SGHRS and CDR2 YFSETQ. This CDR3 is built from 16 residues. The V gene lost 0 bases and the J gene lost 7 bases, with 17 bases spanning the gap. CDR3 nucleotides: TGCGCCAGCAGCTTGGCAGGCGGGAAGGGGGCTAATGAGCAGTTCTTC. As protein: CASSLAGGKGANEQFF.

This chain joins TRBV19 and TRBJ2-6; 7 nucleotides agree with TRBD1. Germline assignment: CDR1 LNHDA and CDR2 SQIVND (reference sequence). This CDR3 has 16 amino acids. V was pared by 5 bases and J by 2 bases, with 6 bases of the junction left unmatched. The CDR3 DNA is TGTGCCAGTAGTGCGCAGGGGGTGCCTGGGGCCAACGTCCTGACTTTC. It codes for CASSAQGVPGANVLTF.

The gene calls are TRBV3-1 (or the pseudogene TRBV3-2) and TRBJ2-7, with D possibly matching TRBD2 (6 bases). This CDR3 is built from 15 residues. Germline V gene lookup returns CDR1 LGHDT and CDR2 YNNKEL (reference sequence). Trimming took off 7 bases at V and 2 bases at J, with 18 bases between the two ends. The CDR3 DNA reads TGTGCCAGCACCCGAGGGTCGGGGGATCCCTACGAGCAGTACTTC. Its protein is CASTRGSGDPYEQYF.